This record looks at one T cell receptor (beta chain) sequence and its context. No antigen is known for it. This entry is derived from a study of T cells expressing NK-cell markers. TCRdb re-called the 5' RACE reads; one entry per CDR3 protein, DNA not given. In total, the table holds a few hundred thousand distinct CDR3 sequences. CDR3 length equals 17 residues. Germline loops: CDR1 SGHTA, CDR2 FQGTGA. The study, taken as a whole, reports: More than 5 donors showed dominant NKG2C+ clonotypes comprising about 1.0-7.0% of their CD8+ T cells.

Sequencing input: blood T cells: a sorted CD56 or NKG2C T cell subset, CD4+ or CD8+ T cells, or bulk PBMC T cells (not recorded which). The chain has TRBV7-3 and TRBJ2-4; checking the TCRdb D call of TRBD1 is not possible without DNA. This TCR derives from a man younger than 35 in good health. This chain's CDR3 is CASSFGQGYLDKNIQYF.